The source of this T cell receptor (beta chain) is a study of T cells in Graves' hyperthyroidism and ophthalmopathy. At the level of the study: The initial diagnosis was the point when peripheral blood was collected, ahead of any treatment. Whole-study findings and limits: Within blood appeared most thyroid clonotypes that had expanded above 0.001. Progression to ophthalmopathy was predicted a median of approximately seven months early.

What was amplified from RNA transcripts were TCR beta CDR3 regions. First-round RT-PCR targeting the TCR CDR3 was performed with the HTBI primer set. Each CDR3 protein is one row after TCRdb ran MiXCR on the multiplex PCR reads. The sample gives about 610,000 distinct CDR3 sequences, approximately 16% of which show up once; roughly 3.5% is in the top ten. Those patients with uncontrolled infection, other autoimmune disease, pregnancy or lactation were excluded. This clonotype was counted ten times or more. Its specificity is unknown. The CDR3 loop spans 16 amino acids. Trimming removed 7 bases from V and 6 bases from J; junction bases left unmatched: 16.

The chain has TRBV12-3 or TRBV12-4 and TRBJ2-3; 7 nucleotides align to TRBD2. The receptor was derived from a woman in her thirties or forties with Graves' ophthalmopathy. What was sequenced was blood. DNA of the CDR3: TGTGCCAGCACCGAAAATGTAGCGGGCCCGTCGGATACGCAGTATTTT. Encoded protein: CASTENVAGPSDTQYF.